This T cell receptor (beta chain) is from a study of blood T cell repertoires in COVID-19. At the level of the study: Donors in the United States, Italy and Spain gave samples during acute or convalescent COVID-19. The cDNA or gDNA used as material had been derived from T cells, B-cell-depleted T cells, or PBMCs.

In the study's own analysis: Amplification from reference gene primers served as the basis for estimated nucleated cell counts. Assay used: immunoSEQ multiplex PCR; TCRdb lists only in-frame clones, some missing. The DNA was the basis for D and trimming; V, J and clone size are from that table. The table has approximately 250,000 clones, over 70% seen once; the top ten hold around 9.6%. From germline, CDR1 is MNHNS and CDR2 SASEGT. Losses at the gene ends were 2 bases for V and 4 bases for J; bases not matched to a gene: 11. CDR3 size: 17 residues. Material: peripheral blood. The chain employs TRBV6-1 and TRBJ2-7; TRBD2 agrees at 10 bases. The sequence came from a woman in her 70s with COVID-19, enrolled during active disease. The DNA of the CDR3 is TGTGCCAGCAGTGAATACCCAGCGGGAGGGGGTATGTACGAGCAGTACTTC. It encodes CASSEYPAGGGMYEQYF.